One and the same sample provided the 22 T cell receptor beta chains below, sequenced in a study of vaccination and CD4 T cells after COVID-19. Time point reported: late sampling 161 to 241 days after vaccination in three convalescent patients. Noted treatment: approximately nine-day PBMC culture with coronavirus spike peptide pools or control peptides (ViraFEST assay). Their recognized antigens are unknown. An Oncomine TCR Beta short-read assay was used to sequence the DNA from cultured CD4+ T cells. TCRdb re-analysed the PCR reads in MiXCR, keeping a single row per CDR3 protein. Altogether about 23,000 distinct CDR3 sequences are present, roughly two fifths being singletons, with the ten largest covering 4% to 5%. Here the sequenced sample was CD4+ T cells from blood, cultured in vitro, taken about 7 months after SARS-CoV-2 vaccination. The receptors were gathered from a human donor who had recovered from COVID-19.

In its sample, this clonotype was seen once. This chain connects TRBV7-2 to TRBJ2-7; 7 bases fit TRBD1. The CDR3 length is 14 residues. Germline CDR1 reads SGHTA; CDR2 reads FQGNSA. Germline trimming cut 5 bases from V and 1 base from J; bases unmatched to any gene: 5. The CDR3 DNA follows: TGTGCCAGCAGCCCCCGGACAGGATCCTACGAGCAGTACTTC. It translates to CASSPRTGSYEQYF.

J is TRBJ2-7 and V is TRBV6-1, with TRBD1 matching 8 bases. V was clipped by 6 bases and J by 2 bases; unmatched bases: 6. Germline V CDR1 and CDR2: MNHNS, SASEGT. The CDR3 loop spans 14 amino acids. The CDR3 sequence is CASRHGQGTYEQYF. For the CDR3, the DNA is TGTGCCAGCAGACACGGACAGGGCACCTACGAGCAGTACTTC.

The J gene is TRBJ2-1, the V gene TRBV7-3; 9 positions match TRBD2. The V and J ends lost 5 bases and 9 bases, in that order; junction bases with no gene match: 11. Germline V gene data show CDR1 as SGHTA and CDR2 as FQGTGA. CDR3 length: 15 amino acids. CDR3 region: CASSPRTSARSEQFF. The CDR3 DNA reads as TGTGCCAGCAGCCCCCGGACTAGCGCCCGGAGTGAGCAGTTCTTC.

This clonotype was recorded a few times. The chain joins TRBV19 to TRBJ2-1, with a possible D match to TRBD2 (5 bases). V was trimmed by 5 bases and J by 4 bases, leaving 18 bases between them. From germline, CDR1 is LNHDA and CDR2 SQIVND (reference sequence). The CDR3 is 16 residues long. The CDR3 loop reads CASSPRTSAAYNEQFF. CDR3 nucleotide sequence: TGTGCCAGTAGTCCCAGGACCTCAGCGGCGTACAATGAGCAGTTCTTC.

This clonotype was seen only a few times. V is TRBV24-1 and J is TRBJ2-7; maybe TRBD1 (5 bases). Germline V CDR1 and CDR2: KGHDR, SFDVKD. V was clipped by 5 bases and J by 6 bases, with 10 bases between them. The CDR3 loop spans 12 amino acids. CDR3 in amino acids: CATSGGLSEQYF. The CDR3 DNA is TGTGCCACCAGTGGGGGCCTCTCCGAGCAGTACTTC.

The rearrangement uses TRBV6-4 and TRBJ1-1; 8 nucleotides agree with TRBD1. Germline trimming cut 5 bases from V and 6 bases from J; bases unmatched to any gene: 8. This CDR3 contains 14 residues. Germline CDR1 reads MRHNA; CDR2 reads SNTAGT. This chain's CDR3 is CASSRPGQGAEAFF. The CDR3 region has the DNA TGTGCCAGCAGTAGACCCGGACAGGGAGCTGAAGCTTTCTTT.

The J gene is TRBJ1-1, the V gene TRBV7-3, with D perhaps TRBD1 (6 bases). The CDR3 has 16 amino acids. Germline V gene lookup returns CDR1 SGHTA and CDR2 FQGTGA. With 2 bases removed from V and 10 bases from J, the gap between germline ends came to 23 bases. CDR3 protein: CASSLVGPGEGPPAFF. CDR3 coding DNA: TGTGCCAGCAGCTTAGTGGGTCCAGGGGAAGGGCCGCCAGCTTTCTTT.

This clonotype occurred a few times. The chain recombines TRBV6-4 with TRBJ2-1; TRBD2 agrees at 7 bases. Germline V gene data show CDR1 as MRHNA and CDR2 as SNTAGT. The CDR3 is 13 residues long. V trimming: 3 bases; J trimming: 4 bases; junction bases outside the gene matches: 0. CDR3 nucleotides: TGTGCCAGCAGTGAGCGGGAGTACAATGAGCAGTTCTTC. Translation gives CASSEREYNEQFF.

About this clonotype itself: A clone one base away is much larger, so this may be a read error. This chain joins TRBV2 and TRBJ1-1; D might be TRBD1 (5 bases). Per the germline V gene, CDR1 is SNHLY and CDR2 is FYNNEI. Trimming stripped 10 bases from V and 0 bases from J, with 12 bases between. The CDR3 runs to 13 residues. In nucleotides, the CDR3 is TGTGCCAACTTGGGGGAAATGAACACTGAAGCTTTCTTT. This gives the protein CANLGEMNTEAFF.

The V call is TRBV12-3 or TRBV12-4, the J call TRBJ2-7; 13 nucleotides match TRBD2. This CDR3 spans 16 amino acids. Trimming removed 5 bases from V and 8 bases from J; junction bases left unmatched: 12. CDR3 amino acids: CASSGHGTSGNPKQYF. The CDR3 nucleotides read TGTGCCAGCAGTGGACACGGGACTAGCGGGAACCCAAAGCAGTACTTC.

In this sample, this clonotype turned up a few times. The gene calls are TRBV28 and TRBJ1-5, with D tentatively TRBD1 (6 bases). The germline V gene encodes CDR1 MDHEN and CDR2 SYDVKM. V was trimmed by 3 bases and J by 2 bases, leaving 11 bases between them. The CDR3 runs to 15 residues. The CDR3, as DNA: TGTGCCAGCAGTTTTATCAAGGGGGGCAATCAGCCCCAGCATTTT. Protein: CASSFIKGGNQPQHF.

The rearrangement links TRBV24-1 to TRBJ2-5; no definite D call. Trimming left V 0 bases short and J 1 base short, with 11 bases between. The CDR3 covers 16 residues. Germline assignment: CDR1 KGHDR and CDR2 SFDVKD. CDR3 loop: CATSDLRADTQETQYF. The CDR3 DNA sequence: TGTGCCACCAGTGATTTGCGCGCAGACACCCAAGAGACCCAGTACTTC.

The V gene is TRBV7-9, the J gene TRBJ2-3; D is possibly TRBD1 (5 bases). V was pared by 2 bases and J by 3 bases, with 15 bases between. The CDR3 runs 16 residues. Germline lookup yields CDR1 SEHNR and CDR2 FQNEAQ (reference sequence). In DNA form, the CDR3 reads TGTGCCAGCAGCTTATTTGACAGACGAATAACAGATACGCAGTATTTT. Translated: CASSLFDRRITDTQYF.

This chain connects TRBV7-2 to TRBJ2-3; D is ambiguous. Deletions cut 6 bases from V and 7 bases from J, with 14 bases between. The germline CDR1 and CDR2 sequences are SGHTA and FQGNSA. The CDR3 length is 13 residues. This CDR3 reads CASRSSGTYTQYF. CDR3 DNA sequence: TGTGCCAGCAGATCAAGTGGAACATATACGCAGTATTTT.

V usage is TRBV19 and J usage is TRBJ2-1, with 14 bases aligning to TRBD2. Germline CDR1 and CDR2: LNHDA and SQIVND (reference sequence). This CDR3 has 16 residues. V gave up 3 bases and J gave up 9 bases; unmatched junction bases: 7. This CDR3 is CASSIKGLAGGREQFF. The CDR3, as DNA: TGTGCCAGTAGTATTAAAGGACTAGCGGGAGGTCGTGAGCAGTTCTTC.

This clonotype was observed a handful of times. This sequence joins TRBV19 and TRBJ2-1; possible D gene TRBD2, 6 bases. V dropped 3 bases and J dropped 2 bases, with 11 bases sitting between them. The CDR3 spans 15 residues. The V gene's germline CDR1 is LNHDA and CDR2 SQIVND (reference sequence). CDR3: CASSIRGIAYNEQFF. Here the CDR3 DNA reads TGTGCCAGTAGTATTCGGGGGATCGCCTACAATGAGCAGTTCTTC.

The rearrangement joins TRBV20-1 to TRBJ2-4; 11 bases map to TRBD2. The CDR3 has 14 residues. Trimming at V came to 3 bases and at J to 6 bases, leaving 4 bases not matched to a gene. The germline CDR1 and CDR2 sequences are DFQATT and SNEGSKA (reference sequence). The CDR3 sequence: CSARPLAGGNIQYF. In DNA, the CDR3 is TGCAGTGCTAGGCCTCTAGCGGGAGGAAACATTCAGTACTTC.

The chain is built from TRBV20-1 and TRBJ1-1; D call uncertain. The length of the CDR3 is 12 residues. Germline V gene lookup returns CDR1 DFQATT and CDR2 SNEGSKA (reference sequence). V lost 4 bases and J lost 1, with 7 bases in between. In nucleotides, the CDR3 is TGCAGTGCTAAGTCGGGGAACACTGAAGCTTTCTTT. Translating it yields CSAKSGNTEAFF.

This chain links TRBV7-9 with TRBJ2-5, with 7 positions matching TRBD2. CDR1 is SEHNR, CDR2 FQNEAQ, per germline (reference sequence). V shed 4 bases, J shed 4 bases, and the junction held 15 bases outside the gene matches. The CDR3 spans 17 residues. CDR3 amino acids: CASSSLLGGRGRETQYF. The CDR3 DNA reads TGTGCCAGCAGCTCCCTCCTCGGGGGGAGGGGCCGAGAGACCCAGTACTTC.

The chain carries TRBV7-2 and TRBJ2-7; tentative D call: TRBD2 (6 bases). CDR3 length equals 15 residues. Germline CDR1 and CDR2: SGHTA and FQGNSA. Between the trimmed V and J ends, which lost 5 bases and 1 base, there was a span of 15 bases. The CDR3 is CASSPESGVSYEQYF. The CDR3 DNA follows: TGTGCCAGCAGCCCAGAGTCGGGGGTATCCTACGAGCAGTACTTC.

This clonotype was detected only a few times. The V and J genes are TRBV20-1 and TRBJ2-3; 7 bases agree with TRBD2. Germline CDR1 and CDR2: DFQATT and SNEGSKA (reference sequence). The V gene end was trimmed by 4 bases and the J gene end by 7 bases; junction bases not matched to a gene: 11. CDR3 length: 14 amino acids. In DNA, the CDR3 is TGCAGTGCTATGCTAGCGGAGCGACCAAATACGCAGTATTTT. This gives the protein CSAMLAERPNTQYF.

V gene TRBV7-2 combines with J gene TRBJ2-1; 10 nucleotides agree with TRBD1. The trim removed 2 bases at V and 5 bases at J, leaving 3 bases unmatched. The length of the CDR3 is 15 residues. Germline V gene lookup returns CDR1 SGHTA and CDR2 FQGNSA. The CDR3 reads CASSLRGTGDNEQFF. The DNA of the CDR3 is TGTGCCAGCAGCTTAAGGGGGACAGGGGACAATGAGCAGTTCTTC.